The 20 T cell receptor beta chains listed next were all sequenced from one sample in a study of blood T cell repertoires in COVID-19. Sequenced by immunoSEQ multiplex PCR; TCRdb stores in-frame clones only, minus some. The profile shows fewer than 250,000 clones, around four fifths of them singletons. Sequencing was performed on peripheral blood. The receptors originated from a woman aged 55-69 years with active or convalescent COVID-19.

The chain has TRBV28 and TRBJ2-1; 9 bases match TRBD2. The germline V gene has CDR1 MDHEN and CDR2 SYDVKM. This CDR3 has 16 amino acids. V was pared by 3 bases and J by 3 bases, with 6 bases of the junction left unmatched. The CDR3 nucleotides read TGTGCCAGCAGTTTGAGCGGGGGGACCAACTACAATGAGCAGTTCTTC. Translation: CASSLSGGTNYNEQFF.

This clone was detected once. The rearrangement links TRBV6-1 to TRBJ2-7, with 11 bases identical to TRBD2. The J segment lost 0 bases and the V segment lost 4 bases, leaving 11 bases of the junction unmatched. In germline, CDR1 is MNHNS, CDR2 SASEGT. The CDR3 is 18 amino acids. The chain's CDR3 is CASSGVTPGLAVSYEQYF. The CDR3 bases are TGTGCCAGCAGTGGAGTCACACCGGGACTAGCGGTCTCCTACGAGCAGTACTTC.

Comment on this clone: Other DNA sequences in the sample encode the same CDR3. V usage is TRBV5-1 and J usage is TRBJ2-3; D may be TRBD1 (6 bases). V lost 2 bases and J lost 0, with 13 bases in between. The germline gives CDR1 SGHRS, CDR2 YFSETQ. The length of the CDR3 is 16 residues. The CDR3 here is CASSFSGTPSTDTQYF. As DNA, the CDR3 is TGCGCCAGCAGCTTTTCCGGGACACCAAGCACAGATACGCAGTATTTT.

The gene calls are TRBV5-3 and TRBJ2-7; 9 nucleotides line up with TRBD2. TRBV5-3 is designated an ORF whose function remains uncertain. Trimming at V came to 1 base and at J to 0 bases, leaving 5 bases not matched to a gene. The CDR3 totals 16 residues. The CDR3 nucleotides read TGTGCCAGAAGCTTGAAGGGACTAGCTGTCTCCTACGAGCAGTACTTC. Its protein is CARSLKGLAVSYEQYF.

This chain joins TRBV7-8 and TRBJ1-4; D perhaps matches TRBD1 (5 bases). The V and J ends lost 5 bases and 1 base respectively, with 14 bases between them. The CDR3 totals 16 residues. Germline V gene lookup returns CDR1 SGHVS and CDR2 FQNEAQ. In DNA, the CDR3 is TGTGCCAGCAGCAGGGGAAGCAGCGTAACTAATGAAAAACTGTTTTTT. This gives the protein CASSRGSSVTNEKLFF.

The CDR3 DNA follows: TGTGCCAGCAGCTTGCTCCAAGGGGGCCTCGGGAGTGAAAAACTGTTTTTT. Its protein product is CASSLLQGGLGSEKLFF. The chain employs TRBV5-6 and TRBJ1-4; 7 bases map to TRBD1. V shed 1 base, J shed 7 bases, and the junction held 13 bases outside the gene matches. Germline assignment: CDR1 SGHDT and CDR2 YYEEEE. CDR3 length equals 17 residues.

The CDR3: CASSYSHRDRGYYTF. The CDR3 DNA reads as TGTGCCAGCAGTTACTCACACCGGGACAGGGGTTACTACACCTTC. J is TRBJ1-2 and V is TRBV6-6; the match to TRBD1 covers 10 bases. V lost 0 bases, J lost 10 bases, and 8 bases stayed unmatched. CDR1 is MNHNY and CDR2 is SVGAGI in the germline V gene (reference sequence). The CDR3 covers 15 residues.

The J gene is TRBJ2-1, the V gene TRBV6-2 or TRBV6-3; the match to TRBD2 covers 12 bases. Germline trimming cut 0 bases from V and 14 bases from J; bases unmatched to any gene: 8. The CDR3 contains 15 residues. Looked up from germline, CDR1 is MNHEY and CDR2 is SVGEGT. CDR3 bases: TGTGCCAGCAGTTACTCGTTAACTAGCGGGGGGTCCGAGTTCTTC. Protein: CASSYSLTSGGSEFF.

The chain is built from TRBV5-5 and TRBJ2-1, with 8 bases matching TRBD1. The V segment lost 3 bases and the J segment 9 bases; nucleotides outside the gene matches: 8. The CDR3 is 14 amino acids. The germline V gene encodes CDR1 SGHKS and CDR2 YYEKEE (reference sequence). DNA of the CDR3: TGTGCCAGCAGCTGGACAGGGCTCGAGGGTGAGCAGTTCTTC. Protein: CASSWTGLEGEQFF.

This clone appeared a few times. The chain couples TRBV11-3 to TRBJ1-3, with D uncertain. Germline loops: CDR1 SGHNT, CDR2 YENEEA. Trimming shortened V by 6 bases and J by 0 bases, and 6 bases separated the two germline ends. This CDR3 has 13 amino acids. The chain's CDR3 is CASRESSGNTIYF. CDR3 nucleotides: TGTGCCAGCAGGGAGAGCTCTGGAAACACCATATATTTT.

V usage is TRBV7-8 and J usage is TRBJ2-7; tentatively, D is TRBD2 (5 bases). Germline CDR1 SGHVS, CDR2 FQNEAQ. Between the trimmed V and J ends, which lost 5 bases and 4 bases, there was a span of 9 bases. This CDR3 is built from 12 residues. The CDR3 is CASSHGDYEQYV. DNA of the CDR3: TGTGCCAGCAGCCACGGGGATTACGAGCAGTACGTC.

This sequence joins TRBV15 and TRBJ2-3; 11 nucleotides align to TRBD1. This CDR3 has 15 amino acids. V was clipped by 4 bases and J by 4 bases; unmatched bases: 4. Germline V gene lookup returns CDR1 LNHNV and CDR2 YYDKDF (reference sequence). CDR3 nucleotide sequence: TGTGCCACCAGCACTGGACAGGGGGCAGCAGATACGCAGTATTTT. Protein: CATSTGQGAADTQYF.

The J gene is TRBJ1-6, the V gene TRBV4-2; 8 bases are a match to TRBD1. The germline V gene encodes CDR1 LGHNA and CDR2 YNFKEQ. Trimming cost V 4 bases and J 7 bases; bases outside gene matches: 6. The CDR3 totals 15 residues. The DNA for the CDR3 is TGTGCCAGCAGCCTTTACAGGGACAGGAATTCACCCCTCCACTTT. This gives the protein CASSLYRDRNSPLHF.

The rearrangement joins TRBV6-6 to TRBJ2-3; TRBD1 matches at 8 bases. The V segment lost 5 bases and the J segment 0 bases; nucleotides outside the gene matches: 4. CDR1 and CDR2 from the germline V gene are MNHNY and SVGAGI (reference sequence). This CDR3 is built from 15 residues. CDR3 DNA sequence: TGTGCCAGCAGTATCCGGACAGGGAGCACAGATACGCAGTATTTT. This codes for CASSIRTGSTDTQYF.

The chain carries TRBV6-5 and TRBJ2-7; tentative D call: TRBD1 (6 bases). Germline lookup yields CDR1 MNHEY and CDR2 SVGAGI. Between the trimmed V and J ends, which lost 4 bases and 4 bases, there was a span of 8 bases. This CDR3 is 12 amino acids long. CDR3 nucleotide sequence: TGTGCCAGCAGTTTAACAGGGTACGAGCAGTACTTC. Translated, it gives CASSLTGYEQYF.

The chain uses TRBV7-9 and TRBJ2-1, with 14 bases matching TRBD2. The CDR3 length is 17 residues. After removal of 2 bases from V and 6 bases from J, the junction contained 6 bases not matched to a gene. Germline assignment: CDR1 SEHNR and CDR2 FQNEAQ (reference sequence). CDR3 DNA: TGTGCCAGCAGCTTAACCACCGGGACTAGCGGGAGCAATGAGCAGTTCTTC. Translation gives CASSLTTGTSGSNEQFF.

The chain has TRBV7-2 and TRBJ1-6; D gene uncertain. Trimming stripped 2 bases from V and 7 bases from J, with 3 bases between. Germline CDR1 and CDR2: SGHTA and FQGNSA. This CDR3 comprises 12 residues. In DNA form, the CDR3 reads TGTGCCAGCAGCTTACCGAATTCACCCCTCCACTTT. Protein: CASSLPNSPLHF.

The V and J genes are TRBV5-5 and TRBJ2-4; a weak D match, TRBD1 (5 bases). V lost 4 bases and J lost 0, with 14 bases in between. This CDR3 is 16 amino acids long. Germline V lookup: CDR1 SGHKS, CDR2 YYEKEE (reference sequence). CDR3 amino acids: CASSPDTRLAKNIQYF. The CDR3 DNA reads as TGTGCCAGCAGCCCGGACACTCGACTAGCCAAAAACATTCAGTACTTC.

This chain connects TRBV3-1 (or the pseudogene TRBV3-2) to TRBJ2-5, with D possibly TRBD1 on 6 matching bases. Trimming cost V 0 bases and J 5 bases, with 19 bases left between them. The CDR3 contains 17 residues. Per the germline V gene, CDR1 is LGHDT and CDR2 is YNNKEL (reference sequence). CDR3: CASSQERSVRGLETQYF. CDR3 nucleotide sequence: TGTGCCAGCAGCCAAGAGAGGAGCGTCAGGGGCTTGGAGACCCAGTACTTC.

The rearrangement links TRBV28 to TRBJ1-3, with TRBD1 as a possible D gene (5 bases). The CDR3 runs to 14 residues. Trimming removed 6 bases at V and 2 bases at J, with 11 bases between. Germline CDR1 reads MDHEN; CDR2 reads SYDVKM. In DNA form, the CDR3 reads TGTGCCAGCAGCCTCAGGGTTGCTGGAAACACCATATATTTT. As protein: CASSLRVAGNTIYF. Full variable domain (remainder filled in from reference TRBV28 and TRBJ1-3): DVKVTQSSRYLVKRTGEKVFLECVQDMDHENMFWYRQDPGLGLRLIYFSYDVKMKEKGDIPEGYSVSREKKERFSLILESASTNQTSMYLCASSLRVAGNTIYFGEGSWLTVV.